Following are 12 T cell receptor beta chains from one sample sequenced in a study of technical replicates of blood from a handful of donors. The assay was immunoSEQ multiplex PCR, and TCRdb's table has in-frame clones only and misses some. The top ten clones hold around 0.33% of a sample with more than 80,000 clones, about 96% of them seen once. Sequenced sample: T cells isolated from PBMCs. These receptors were taken from a human donor in good health.

V gene TRBV6-5 combines with J gene TRBJ2-2; perhaps TRBD2 as D (5 bases). The CDR3 contains 13 residues. V was cut by 2 bases and J by 5 bases, with 6 bases left in between. Germline CDR1 reads MNHEY; CDR2 reads SVGAGI. The CDR3 bases are TGTGCCAGCAGTTACGAGGGAACCGGGGAGCTGTTTTTT. It encodes CASSYEGTGELFF.

The chain carries TRBV6-6 and TRBJ1-1; D is possibly TRBD1 (5 bases). Germline V gene lookup returns CDR1 MNHNY and CDR2 SVGAGI (reference sequence). This CDR3 is 15 amino acids long. Trimming left V 5 bases short and J 1 base short, with 14 bases between. In DNA form, the CDR3 reads TGTGCCAGCAGTCCGATCAGGGCCCCGAACACTGAAGCTTTCTTT. Translated: CASSPIRAPNTEAFF.

This chain links TRBV4-2 with TRBJ2-1, with a possible D match to TRBD2 (6 bases). The CDR3 spans 14 residues. Germline CDR1 LGHNA, CDR2 YNFKEQ. Trimming removed 2 bases at V and 8 bases at J, with 13 bases between. As DNA, the CDR3 is TGTGCCAGCAGCCAAAGGGACTTGCAGTATGAGCAGTTCTTC. It codes for CASSQRDLQYEQFF.

This clone has just one count. The gene calls are TRBV6-5 and TRBJ2-7; D call uncertain. This CDR3 has 12 residues. The V end was cut by 7 bases, the J end by 3 bases, with 10 bases between. Germline lookup yields CDR1 MNHEY and CDR2 SVGAGI. CDR3 residues: CASTGVFYEQYF. The CDR3 region has the DNA TGTGCCAGCACCGGAGTTTTCTACGAGCAGTACTTC.

The gene calls are TRBV5-1 and TRBJ2-2; 7 bases are shared with TRBD2. CDR3 length equals 16 residues. V shed 3 bases, J shed 3 bases, and the junction held 8 bases outside the gene matches. CDR1 SGHRS and CDR2 YFSETQ come from the germline V gene. This chain's CDR3 is CASSSSSGTYTGELFF. The DNA of the CDR3 is TGCGCCAGCAGCTCCTCTAGCGGTACTTACACCGGGGAGCTGTTTTTT.

The chain joins TRBV19 to TRBJ1-2; 9 nucleotides agree with TRBD1. There are 15 residues in the CDR3. V was pared by 5 bases and J by 4 bases, with 8 bases of the junction left unmatched. Germline-derived CDR1 and CDR2 are LNHDA and SQIVND (reference sequence). CDR3: CASSVGTGLIYGYTF. In DNA, the CDR3 is TGTGCCAGTAGTGTGGGGACAGGGCTTATCTATGGCTACACCTTC.

The rearrangement uses TRBV6-5 and TRBJ2-5; 7 nucleotides agree with TRBD1. CDR3 length: 16 amino acids. The germline V gene encodes CDR1 MNHEY and CDR2 SVGAGI. V shed 2 bases, J shed 4 bases, and the junction held 10 bases outside the gene matches. The CDR3 here is CASSYGDSYSGETQYF. CDR3 sequence (DNA): TGTGCCAGCAGTTACGGGGACAGCTATAGTGGAGAGACCCAGTACTTC.

This clone was picked up one time. The V call is TRBV6-5, the J call TRBJ2-7, with D possibly TRBD2 on 5 matching bases. There are 13 residues in the CDR3. CDR1 and CDR2 from the germline V gene are MNHEY and SVGAGI. V lost 5 bases and J 3 bases, leaving 11 bases between the germline ends. The CDR3 loop reads CASSITSVYEQYF. As DNA, the CDR3 is TGTGCCAGCAGTATTACTAGTGTCTACGAGCAGTACTTC.

V is TRBV19 and J is TRBJ1-3; D is ambiguous. The germline V and J ends were trimmed by 3 bases and 11 bases, with 8 bases remaining between them. The CDR3 contains 11 residues. Germline assignment: CDR1 LNHDA and CDR2 SQIVND (reference sequence). The CDR3 region is CASSIGSSIYF. CDR3 sequence (DNA): TGTGCCAGTAGTATCGGGTCTTCCATATATTTT.

V and J are TRBV5-6 and TRBJ2-5; perhaps TRBD1 as D (6 bases). Trimming took 0 bases from V and 6 from J, leaving 9 bases between them. The CDR3 length is 13 residues. The germline CDR1 and CDR2 sequences are SGHDT and YYEEEE. CDR3 sequence reads: CASSLGGQKTQYF. The CDR3 region has the DNA TGTGCCAGCAGCTTGGGGGGACAAAAGACCCAGTACTTC.

The gene calls are TRBV19 and TRBJ2-7; tentative D call: TRBD1 (5 bases). The germline gives CDR1 LNHDA, CDR2 SQIVND (reference sequence). The CDR3 spans 14 residues. Trimming left V 2 bases short and J 2 bases short, with 10 bases between. The CDR3 coding sequence is TGTGCCAGTAGTATACAGGGCAAAACCTACGAGCAGTACTTC. Its protein product is CASSIQGKTYEQYF.

This chain joins TRBV9 and TRBJ2-5; 8 positions agree with TRBD1. The CDR3 has 15 amino acids. The germline V gene has CDR1 SGDLS and CDR2 YYNGEE. Trimming took 3 bases from V and 5 from J; bases not matched to a gene: 9. The CDR3 spells CASSANIGQGETQYF. CDR3 DNA: TGTGCCAGCAGCGCCAATATAGGACAGGGCGAGACCCAGTACTTC.